Listed here are 17 T cell receptor beta chains from one sample, sequenced in a study of T cell responses to AZD1222 COVID-19 vaccine. Assay used: immunoSEQ multiplex PCR; TCRdb lists only in-frame clones, some missing. The sample contains about 130,000 clones, roughly 91% of which appear only once. Source: peripheral blood, taken on day 0 of AZD1222 vaccination. All receptors derive from an adult in good health.

In this sample, this clone turned up once. The chain uses TRBV7-9 and TRBJ1-2; tentatively, D is TRBD1 (6 bases). Germline assignment: CDR1 SEHNR and CDR2 FQNEAQ (reference sequence). The V gene lost 5 bases and the J gene lost 3 bases, with 10 bases spanning the gap. The CDR3 sequence is 13 residues long. The CDR3 region is CASSDRSYYGYTF. CDR3 coding DNA: TGTGCCAGCAGCGACAGGTCGTACTATGGCTACACCTTC.

The chain employs TRBV6-5 and TRBJ1-1; 7 nucleotides align to TRBD1. The J segment lost 11 bases and the V segment lost 6 bases, leaving 6 bases of the junction unmatched. Looked up from germline, CDR1 is MNHEY and CDR2 is SVGAGI. CDR3 length equals 11 residues. The CDR3 reads CASSQGQHAFF. The CDR3 DNA is TGTGCCAGCAGCCAGGGACAGCACGCTTTCTTT.

This chain uses TRBV27 with TRBJ1-5; D perhaps matches TRBD1 (5 bases). The CDR3 runs 15 residues. Per the germline V gene, CDR1 is MNHEY and CDR2 is SMNVEV (reference sequence). The V and J ends lost 1 base and 4 bases respectively, with 11 bases between them. DNA for the CDR3: TGTGCCAGCAGTTTATGGGGCGGGAGAAATCAGCCCCAGCATTTT. It yields the protein CASSLWGGRNQPQHF.

The V call is TRBV2, the J call TRBJ1-3; perhaps TRBD1 as D (5 bases). Per the germline V gene, CDR1 is SNHLY and CDR2 is FYNNEI. V lost 8 bases and J 7 bases, leaving 12 bases between the germline ends. The CDR3 loop spans 12 amino acids. The DNA of the CDR3 is TGTGCCAGCGGGACGGTCGGGAACACCATATATTTT. Amino acids: CASGTVGNTIYF.

The chain recombines TRBV6-2 or TRBV6-3 with TRBJ1-4; no firm D call. The CDR3 runs to 15 residues. V lost 2 bases and J lost 1, with 8 bases in between. Germline V gene lookup returns CDR1 MNHEY and CDR2 SVGEGT. CDR3 nucleotide sequence: TGTGCCAGCAGTTACAGTACGGAAACTAATGAAAAACTGTTTTTT. This gives the protein CASSYSTETNEKLFF.

On this clone: The junction shows a germline mismatch at one end, possibly a read error. The chain joins TRBV19 to TRBJ2-7; 7 bases agree with TRBD2. The CDR3 is 13 residues long. Germline CDR1 reads LNHDA; CDR2 reads SQIVND (reference sequence). The DNA of the CDR3 is TGTGCCAGTAGTATGCGGGGGACGAGACGAGCGTCATTC. Encoded protein: CASSMRGTRRASF. Full variable domain (missing parts from reference TRBV19 and TRBJ2-7): DGGITQSPKYLFRKEGQNVTLSCEQNLNHDAMYWYRQDPGQGLRLIYYSQIVNDFQKGDIAEGYSVSREKKESFPLTVTSAQKNPTAFYLCASSMRGTRRASFGPGTRLTVT.

This clone was picked up one time. The chain carries TRBV12-3 or TRBV12-4 and TRBJ1-3; no firm D call. Trimming shortened V by 1 base and J by 4 bases, and 5 bases separated the two germline ends. The CDR3 length is 13 residues. CDR3 protein: CASSLVRGNTIYF. DNA of the CDR3: TGTGCCAGCAGTTTAGTCCGCGGAAACACCATATATTTT.

The genes are TRBV6-6 and TRBJ1-5, with no clear D. CDR1 and CDR2 from the germline V gene are MNHNY and SVGAGI (reference sequence). Trimming took 6 bases from V and 4 from J, leaving 22 bases between them. The CDR3 runs 17 residues. CDR3 DNA: TGTGCCAGCAGCCGAGGGTGGGGAGCCGCTGGAAATCAGCCCCAGCATTTT. Protein product: CASSRGWGAAGNQPQHF.

This chain links TRBV2 with TRBJ2-7; perhaps TRBD2 as D (5 bases). This CDR3 comprises 13 residues. Germline V gene data show CDR1 as SNHLY and CDR2 as FYNNEI. V lost 3 bases and J lost 2, with 8 bases in between. The CDR3 nucleotides are TGTGCCAGCAGTGATACGACTACCTACGAGCAGTACTTC. It codes for CASSDTTTYEQYF. Supplemented by reference TRBV2 and TRBJ2-7, the full variable domain reads EPEVTQTPSHQVTQMGQEVILRCVPISNHLYFYWYRQILGQKVEFLVSFYNNEISEKSEIFDDQFSVERPDGSNFTLKIRSTKLEDSAMYFCASSDTTTYEQYFGPGTRLTVT.

The rearrangement uses TRBV5-6 and TRBJ1-2, with unresolved D. The CDR3 has 12 residues. V gave up 0 bases and J gave up 4 bases, with 4 bases separating them. Germline CDR1 is SGHDT and CDR2 is YYEEEE. The CDR3 protein is CASSLVVYGYTF. The CDR3 coding sequence is TGTGCCAGCAGCTTGGTTGTCTATGGCTACACCTTC.

The chain uses TRBV7-8 and TRBJ2-1; weak D call: TRBD1 (6 bases). Germline CDR1 reads SGHVS; CDR2 reads FQNEAQ. Trimming shortened V by 5 bases and J by 6 bases, and 14 bases separated the two germline ends. This CDR3 has 14 amino acids. The CDR3 sequence: CASSRPGQGNEQFF. CDR3 bases: TGTGCCAGCAGCCGCCCGGGACAAGGCAATGAGCAGTTCTTC.

CDR3 in amino acids: CASSLSSYGTGGIKGNEQYF. The CDR3 DNA sequence: TGTGCCAGCAGTTTATCCTCTTACGGGACAGGGGGCATAAAGGGAAACGAGCAGTACTTC. V is TRBV27 and J is TRBJ2-7; 12 bases align to TRBD1. Trimming cost V 0 bases and J 5 bases; bases outside gene matches: 17. Germline V gene sequence: CDR1 MNHEY, CDR2 SMNVEV (reference sequence). The CDR3 spans 20 residues.

The chain joins TRBV6-5 to TRBJ1-5; the match to TRBD1 covers 8 bases. The CDR3 runs 15 residues. Germline values: CDR1 MNHEY, CDR2 SVGAGI. The trim removed 10 bases at V and 2 bases at J, leaving 10 bases unmatched. The CDR3 nucleotides read TGTGCCACAGGGGGCGGGCAATATGGCAATCAGCCCCAGCATTTT. Translation gives CATGGGQYGNQPQHF.

The chain carries TRBV9 and TRBJ2-1; no reliable D call. V was trimmed by 5 bases and J by 10 bases, leaving 19 bases between them. The V gene's germline CDR1 is SGDLS and CDR2 YYNGEE. This CDR3 comprises 14 residues. The DNA of the CDR3 is TGTGCCAGCAGTTCGTCGGCACCGTTGAGGGAGCAGTTCTTC. Translating it yields CASSSSAPLREQFF.

This sequence joins TRBV15 and TRBJ1-1, with a tentative D call TRBD1 (5 bases). The CDR3 runs 16 residues. Trimming took off 2 bases at V and 13 bases at J, with 26 bases between the two ends. Per the germline V gene, CDR1 is LNHNV and CDR2 is YYDKDF (reference sequence). The CDR3 loop reads CATSRKSKAHHRRGFF. The CDR3 coding sequence is TGTGCCACCAGCAGAAAATCCAAAGCCCATCACCGAAGGGGTTTCTTT.

The CDR3 reads CASSFQTAMNTEAFF. CDR3 DNA sequence: TGTGCCAGCAGTTTCCAGACGGCGATGAACACTGAAGCTTTCTTT. The genes are TRBV7-2 and TRBJ1-1; D is undetermined. V lost 6 bases and J 0 bases, leaving 14 bases between the germline ends. CDR1 and CDR2 (germline): SGHTA, FQGNSA. The CDR3 is made up of 15 amino acids.

The V and J genes are TRBV28 and TRBJ1-4; D uncertain. The CDR3 extends over 14 amino acids. With 5 bases removed from V and 0 bases from J, the gap between germline ends came to 7 bases. In germline, CDR1 is MDHEN, CDR2 SYDVKM. CDR3 region: CASSPDATNEKLFF. The CDR3 nucleotides read TGTGCCAGCAGTCCGGATGCAACTAATGAAAAACTGTTTTTT.